Presented here are 8 T cell receptor beta chains from one specimen sequenced in a study of T cell responses to AZD1222 COVID-19 vaccine. Some clones are missing from TCRdb's copy, which holds only in-frame ones; the method was immunoSEQ multiplex PCR. Found here are 100,000 to 150,000 clones, roughly nine tenths of them singletons; the top ten hold around 30%. Sequencing was performed on peripheral blood, taken on day 0 of AZD1222 vaccination. These receptors all come from an adult in good health.

The chain is built from TRBV28 and TRBJ1-2; D perhaps matches TRBD1 (5 bases). Per the germline V gene, CDR1 is MDHEN and CDR2 is SYDVKM. This CDR3 has 16 amino acids. V dropped 5 bases and J dropped 4 bases, with 20 bases sitting between them. The CDR3 loop reads CASSHNDWEDIYGYTF. The CDR3 nucleotides are TGTGCCAGCAGTCACAATGATTGGGAGGACATCTATGGCTACACCTTC.

This clone was counted a single time. CDR3 bases: TGTGCCAGCAGCCGCCAATGGAACGAGCAGTACTTC. Translating it yields CASSRQWNEQYF. V is TRBV6-2 or TRBV6-3 and J is TRBJ2-7, with D unresolved. Per the germline V gene, CDR1 is MNHEY and CDR2 is SVGEGT. The CDR3 contains 12 residues. Trimming took off 6 bases at V and 5 bases at J, with 11 bases between the two ends.

J is TRBJ2-7 and V is TRBV19; D is possibly TRBD1 (5 bases). The CDR3 sequence is 15 residues long. Germline loops: CDR1 LNHDA, CDR2 SQIVND (reference sequence). With 6 bases removed from V and 0 bases from J, the gap between germline ends came to 15 bases. The CDR3 sequence: CASRVTGSPSYEQYF. In nucleotides, the CDR3 is TGTGCCAGTAGGGTAACAGGCTCCCCCTCCTACGAGCAGTACTTC.

The chain combines TRBV6-6 with TRBJ1-1, with D possibly matching TRBD1 (5 bases). V was shortened by 5 bases and J by 1 base, with 14 bases between the two germline ends. The CDR3 is 15 residues long. The germline V gene encodes CDR1 MNHNY and CDR2 SVGAGI (reference sequence). The CDR3 nucleotides are TGTGCCAGCAGTCGTACCGGACAAGGGAACACTGAAGCTTTCTTT. Encoded protein: CASSRTGQGNTEAFF.

The CDR3 sequence is CASSLDPTEQPQHF. For the CDR3, the DNA is TGTGCCAGCAGCTTAGACCCGACAGAGCAGCCCCAGCATTTT. The chain combines TRBV7-2 with TRBJ1-5; D may be TRBD1 (5 bases). V lost 1 base, J lost 7 bases, and 11 bases lay in between. CDR1 and CDR2 (germline): SGHTA, FQGNSA. This CDR3 contains 14 residues. Full variable domain (remainder filled in from reference TRBV7-2 and TRBJ1-5): GAGVSQSPSNKVTEKGKDVELRCDPISGHTALYWYRQSLGQGLEFLIYFQGNSAPDKSGLPSDRFSAERTGGSVSTLTIQRTQQEDSAVYLCASSLDPTEQPQHFGDGTRLSIL.

The rearrangement uses TRBV5-1 and TRBJ1-6; D ambiguous. With 0 bases removed from V and 10 bases from J, the gap between germline ends came to 14 bases. Per germline, CDR1 SGHRS and CDR2 YFSETQ. The CDR3 covers 15 residues. CDR3 DNA sequence: TGCGCCAGCAGCTTGGACCGGGCCCCCGGGTCACCCCTCCACTTT. Translating gives CASSLDRAPGSPLHF.

The rearrangement joins TRBV3-1 (or the pseudogene TRBV3-2) to TRBJ2-7; weak D call: TRBD1 (6 bases). Germline CDR1 LGHDT, CDR2 YNNKEL (reference sequence). The ends were cut back, 3 bases at V and 2 bases at J, with 11 bases in the middle. This CDR3 contains 14 residues. The CDR3 region is CASSHSRTAYEQYF. The CDR3 DNA reads TGTGCCAGCAGCCATTCTCGGACAGCCTACGAGCAGTACTTC.

This chain joins TRBV29-1 and TRBJ1-2, with TRBD1 matching over 8 bases. V was pared by 6 bases and J by 5 bases, with 5 bases of the junction left unmatched. The CDR3 runs to 12 residues. Germline V CDR1 and CDR2: SQVTM, ANQGSEA. CDR3 DNA: TGCAGCGTAGACAGGGGATTTTATGGCTACACCTTC. As protein: CSVDRGFYGYTF.